The 23 T cell receptor beta chains below all came from one sample that was sequenced in a study of blood T cell repertoires in COVID-19. Some clones are missing from TCRdb's copy, which holds only in-frame ones; the method was immunoSEQ multiplex PCR. The top ten clones hold 4.1% of a sample with just over 95,000 clones, roughly four fifths of them seen once. Source material: peripheral blood. The source is a man between 60 and 75 years old with acute or convalescent COVID-19.

The chain has TRBV18 and TRBJ1-4, with unresolved D. V was shortened by 2 bases and J by 5 bases, with 12 bases between the two germline ends. This CDR3 is built from 15 residues. Germline V lookup: CDR1 KGHSH, CDR2 LQKENI. The CDR3 sequence: CASSPSGRRNEKLFF. Here the CDR3 DNA reads TGTGCCAGCTCACCATCCGGGAGGAGGAATGAAAAACTGTTTTTT. The variable domain in full, completed from reference TRBV18 and TRBJ1-4, reads NAGVMQNPRHLVRRRGQEARLRCSPMKGHSHVYWYRQLPEEGLKFMVYLQKENIIDESGMPKERFSAEFPKEGPSILRIQQVVRGDSAAYFCASSPSGRRNEKLFFGSGTQLSVL.

CDR3 sequence reads: CASSIDMGQAVPLYNEQFF. DNA for the CDR3: TGTGCCAGTAGTATAGATATGGGACAGGCCGTCCCGTTGTACAATGAGCAGTTCTTC. The V gene is TRBV19, the J gene TRBJ2-1; 8 bases line up with TRBD1. Germline loops: CDR1 LNHDA, CDR2 SQIVND (reference sequence). Trimming at V came to 0 bases and at J to 4 bases, leaving 14 bases not matched to a gene. The CDR3 contains 19 residues.

The chain couples TRBV30 to TRBJ1-5, with D possibly being TRBD1 (5 bases). Germline V gives CDR1 GTSNPN, CDR2 SVGIG (reference sequence). This CDR3 is 15 amino acids long. The ends were cut back, 1 base at V and 3 bases at J, with 13 bases in the middle. The CDR3 spells CAWSEKGMDNQPQHF. CDR3 bases: TGTGCCTGGAGTGAAAAGGGGATGGACAATCAGCCCCAGCATTTT.

The genes are TRBV6-5 and TRBJ2-7, with 7 bases lining up with TRBD1. Germline CDR1 reads MNHEY; CDR2 reads SVGAGI. Unmatched junction bases numbered 3, after V lost 7 bases and J lost 0 bases. This CDR3 has 13 amino acids. This CDR3 is CASTGQSSYEQYV. CDR3 coding DNA: TGTGCCAGCACGGGACAGAGCTCCTACGAGCAGTACGTC.

This chain connects TRBV24-1 to TRBJ2-7; a weak D match, TRBD1 (6 bases). The CDR3 contains 14 residues. Germline loops: CDR1 KGHDR, CDR2 SFDVKD. V dropped 4 bases and J dropped 5 bases, with 14 bases sitting between them. This CDR3 reads CATSDMRDTHEQYV. The DNA of the CDR3 is TGTGCCACCAGTGACATGAGGGACACCCACGAGCAGTACGTC.

The V gene is TRBV9, the J gene TRBJ2-3; no firm D call. The ends were cut back, 7 bases at V and 5 bases at J, with 17 bases in the middle. Per germline, CDR1 SGDLS and CDR2 YYNGEE. CDR3 length: 14 amino acids. The CDR3 DNA sequence: TGTGCCAGCCGCCCCGCTGGCACAGAAGATACGCAGTATTTT. The encoded protein is CASRPAGTEDTQYF.

There are a few counts of this clone. V and J are TRBV27 and TRBJ1-1; no definite D call. Germline CDR1 reads MNHEY; CDR2 reads SMNVEV (reference sequence). With 7 bases removed from V and 9 bases from J, the gap between germline ends came to 21 bases. There are 14 residues in the CDR3. The CDR3 loop reads CASTSPRRLGKAFF. CDR3 sequence (DNA): TGTGCCAGCACATCCCCCAGGCGTCTGGGCAAAGCTTTCTTT.

The chain couples TRBV5-6 to TRBJ2-5, with TRBD2 identical over 9 bases. Germline V lookup: CDR1 SGHDT, CDR2 YYEEEE. The CDR3 totals 15 residues. V was pared by 2 bases and J by 7 bases, with 9 bases of the junction left unmatched. For the CDR3, the DNA is TGTGCCAGCAGCTTATTGGCGGGGGGGCTGGGGACCCAGTACTTC. This gives the protein CASSLLAGGLGTQYF.

This chain connects TRBV24-1 to TRBJ2-3; 12 bases match TRBD2. Germline V gene sequence: CDR1 KGHDR, CDR2 SFDVKD. J gave up 1 base and V 0 bases, and 7 bases lay outside the gene matches. This CDR3 has 19 amino acids. The CDR3 sequence is CATSDLAGTSGRRTDTQYF. CDR3 DNA: TGTGCCACCAGTGATTTGGCCGGAACTAGCGGGAGGCGCACAGATACGCAGTATTTT.

The J gene is TRBJ2-5, the V gene TRBV4-3; 8 bases agree with TRBD2. This CDR3 has 16 residues. Germline V gene data show CDR1 as LGHNA and CDR2 as YSLEER. With 0 bases clipped from V and 3 bases from J, the junction kept 6 bases outside the gene matches. This CDR3 reads CASSQDPAGVEETQYF. As DNA, the CDR3 is TGCGCCAGCAGCCAAGATCCAGCGGGAGTTGAAGAGACCCAGTACTTC.

This clone was observed many times. The V gene is TRBV29-1, the J gene TRBJ1-5; D may be TRBD1 (6 bases). Germline CDR1 SQVTM, CDR2 ANQGSEA. V shed 8 bases and J shed 1 base, with 15 bases lying between them. CDR3 size: 14 residues. The CDR3 loop reads CSTSGGRSNQPQHF. In nucleotides, the CDR3 is TGCAGCACGTCGGGGGGCAGGAGCAATCAGCCCCAGCATTTT.

The chain carries TRBV7-2 and TRBJ2-1, with 7 bases fitting TRBD2. CDR3 length equals 16 residues. The V and J ends lost 0 bases and 9 bases, in that order; junction bases with no gene match: 11. Germline values: CDR1 SGHTA, CDR2 FQGNSA. CDR3: CASSLAAETGGSEQFF. In DNA, the CDR3 is TGTGCCAGCAGCTTAGCAGCCGAGACGGGCGGGAGTGAGCAGTTCTTC.

V and J are TRBV12-3 or TRBV12-4 and TRBJ1-2; tentatively, D is TRBD1 (6 bases). CDR3 length: 13 residues. The germline V and J ends were trimmed by 5 bases and 6 bases, with 13 bases remaining between them. CDR3 sequence (DNA): TGTGCCAGCAGTCGGACAGTTTATAATGGCTACACCTTC. Encoded protein: CASSRTVYNGYTF.

The chain carries TRBV9 and TRBJ2-2; 10 positions match TRBD2. Germline V gene sequence: CDR1 SGDLS, CDR2 YYNGEE. Losses at the gene ends were 6 bases for V and 7 bases for J; bases not matched to a gene: 6. CDR3 length: 14 amino acids. CDR3 in DNA: TGTGCCAGCAAAGCGGGAGGGCAAGGCGGGGAGCTGTTTTTT. It codes for CASKAGGQGGELFF. The variable domain in full, completed from reference TRBV9 and TRBJ2-2, reads DSGVTQTPKHLITATGQRVTLRCSPRSGDLSVYWYQQSLDQGLQFLIQYYNGEERAKGNILERFSAQQFPDLHSELNLSSLELGDSALYFCASKAGGQGGELFFGEGSRLTVL.

This clone occurred once. The chain carries TRBV29-1 and TRBJ1-3; no definite D call. CDR3 length: 12 residues. V lost 7 bases and J 2 bases, leaving 9 bases between the germline ends. The germline V gene has CDR1 SQVTM and CDR2 ANQGSEA. CDR3: CSGTLAGNTIYF. The CDR3, as DNA: TGCAGCGGGACTTTAGCTGGAAACACCATATATTTT.

A few counts support this clone. This chain's CDR3 is CASGAGIFTEAFF. CDR3 in DNA: TGTGCCAGCGGCGCAGGGATTTTTACTGAAGCTTTCTTT. The chain recombines TRBV7-6 with TRBJ1-1, with D tentatively TRBD1 (5 bases). Germline CDR1 is SGHVS and CDR2 is FNYEAQ. The CDR3 contains 13 residues. Trimming removed 8 bases from V and 5 bases from J, with 15 bases in between.

This clone was observed many times. The chain recombines TRBV29-1 with TRBJ2-1, with D perhaps TRBD1 (6 bases). From germline, CDR1 is SQVTM and CDR2 ANQGSEA. Trimming left V 2 bases short and J 3 bases short, with 14 bases between. This CDR3 contains 15 residues. The CDR3 region is CSVEPQGTIYNEQFF. The CDR3 DNA reads TGCAGCGTTGAACCCCAGGGGACGATCTACAATGAGCAGTTCTTC.

The chain employs TRBV11-3 and TRBJ1-1; D is uncertain. Germline CDR1 reads SGHNT; CDR2 reads YENEEA. Trimming removed 8 bases at V and 1 base at J, with 8 bases between. This CDR3 spans 12 amino acids. CDR3 nucleotide sequence: TGTGCCAGCGCCCGAGGGAACACTGAAGCTTTCTTT. Its protein is CASARGNTEAFF. Supplemented by reference TRBV11-3 and TRBJ1-1, the full variable domain reads EAGVVQSPRYKIIEKKQPVAFWCNPISGHNTLYWYLQNLGQGPELLIRYENEEAVDDSQLPKDRFSAERLKGVDSTLKIQPAELGDSAVYLCASARGNTEAFFGQGTRLTVV.

The rearrangement uses TRBV19 and TRBJ1-1, with D possibly being TRBD1 (5 bases). Trimming removed 4 bases from V and 3 bases from J, with 9 bases in between. Germline CDR1 reads LNHDA; CDR2 reads SQIVND (reference sequence). The CDR3 has 13 residues. The CDR3 DNA sequence: TGTGCCAGTAGTAGCCAGGGTGACACTGAAGCTTTCTTT. Translating gives CASSSQGDTEAFF.

V and J are TRBV7-2 and TRBJ2-3; 7 nucleotides match TRBD1. There are 15 residues in the CDR3. Germline V gene lookup returns CDR1 SGHTA and CDR2 FQGNSA. V gave up 5 bases and J gave up 1 base; unmatched junction bases: 6. CDR3 protein: CASSQAGTGTDTQYF. The CDR3, as DNA: TGTGCCAGCAGCCAAGCCGGGACAGGCACAGATACGCAGTATTTT.

The chain recombines TRBV18 with TRBJ1-1; 8 positions agree with TRBD1. Looked up from germline, CDR1 is KGHSH and CDR2 is LQKENI. J gave up 4 bases and V 3 bases, and 4 bases lay outside the gene matches. The length of the CDR3 is 14 residues. CDR3: CASSPDRGGTEAFF. In nucleotides, the CDR3 is TGTGCCAGCTCACCCGACAGGGGTGGCACTGAAGCTTTCTTT.

The chain has TRBV27 and TRBJ2-7, with D maybe TRBD1 (6 bases). Trimming removed 10 bases at V and 2 bases at J, with 21 bases between. Germline assignment: CDR1 MNHEY and CDR2 SMNVEV (reference sequence). The CDR3 spans 15 residues. The CDR3 reads CATLSLSGQTYEQYV. In DNA, the CDR3 is TGTGCCACCCTAAGTTTATCCGGACAGACCTACGAGCAGTACGTC.

The chain combines TRBV23-1 with TRBJ1-1; D is unresolved. TRBV23-1 is annotated as an ORF whose role is uncertain. This CDR3 has 16 amino acids. The V gene lost 7 bases and the J gene lost 3 bases, with 21 bases spanning the gap. Here the CDR3 reads CASTKEPREEDTEAFF. In nucleotides, the CDR3 is TGCGCCAGCACCAAAGAACCACGAGAGGAGGACACTGAAGCTTTCTTT.